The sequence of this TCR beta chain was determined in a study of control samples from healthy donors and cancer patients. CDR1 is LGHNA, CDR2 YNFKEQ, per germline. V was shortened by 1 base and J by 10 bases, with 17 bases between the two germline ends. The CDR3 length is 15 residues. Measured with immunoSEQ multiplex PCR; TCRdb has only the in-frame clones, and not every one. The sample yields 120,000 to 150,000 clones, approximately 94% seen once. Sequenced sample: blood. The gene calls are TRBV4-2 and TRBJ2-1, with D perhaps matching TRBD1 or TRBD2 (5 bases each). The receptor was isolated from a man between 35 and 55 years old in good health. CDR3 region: CASSQGAVGREEQFF. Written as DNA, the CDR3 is TGTGCCAGCAGCCAAGGAGCGGTGGGCAGGGAAGAGCAGTTCTTC.